The TCR beta chain described here comes from a study of early T cells in non-severe SARS-CoV-2 infection. For the study at large: Bulk RNA isolated from unsorted whole blood underwent sequencing; chains were not paired.

The CDR3 consists of 13 residues. J was trimmed by 10 bases and V by 9 bases; bases with no gene match: 12. Remarks on this clonotype: The antigen is not known.

Study observations and caveats: The VDJdb matching leaned toward anti-spike CD8 responses and overlooked private and CD4 specificities.

Unique molecular identifiers were added to individual cDNA molecules. TCRdb re-derived calls from the 5' RACE reads in MiXCR, one entry per CDR3 protein. In the table there are tens of thousands of distinct CDR3 sequences, approximately 10% of which are singletons. The receptor was derived from an adult who was a healthcare worker with PCR-confirmed SARS-CoV-2 infection or an uninfected control (not recorded which). Sequencing used whole blood, obtained at baseline. The genes are TRBV12-3 or TRBV12-4 and TRBJ1-1, with 9 bases that match TRBD1. The CDR3 loop reads CASSFGTGSRAFF. The CDR3 nucleotides read TGTGCCAGTTCCTTCGGGACAGGGTCGAGAGCTTTCTTT.